This T cell receptor (beta chain) was documented in a study of T cells in Graves' hyperthyroidism and ophthalmopathy (dated by TCRdb to the late 2010s). Looking at the study overall: Peripheral blood was sampled at the time of initial diagnosis, prior to any treatment. TCR V-J signatures able to tell the groups apart were searched for in a discovery cohort of approximately 95 patients, of whom approximately 40 had Graves' ophthalmopathy and some 60 had stable Graves' hyperthyroidism. An independent validation cohort of under 20 hyperthyroidism patients and roughly 16 patients who later progressed to ophthalmopathy tested prospective prediction of ophthalmopathy. The approximately 100 discovery patients were randomly divided into training and test sets at a 7:3 ratio. Thyroid tissue and blood T-cell repertoires from six Graves' hyperthyroidism patients were also compared in the study. Following sampling, methimazole starting at 30 mg daily was given to hyperthyroidism patients, and high-dose intravenous methylprednisolone was given to ophthalmopathy patients. The paper reports TCR Vbeta CDR3 sequencing of 140 or so peripheral blood samples: around 45 ophthalmopathy, fewer than 85 hyperthyroidism and around 17 progressor patients.

This clonotype was counted between two and nine times. It lacks a known antigen. No much larger clone is present one base from it, and per-base qualities are unavailable. The CDR1 and CDR2 encoded by the germline V gene (reference sequence) are LNHDA and SQIVND. From the cysteine through the phenylalanine, the CDR3 covers 13 amino acids. Only the CDR3 portion is preserved as DNA: 39 bases, with reading frame beginning at the first base. Clipping removes 5 bases from V and 6 bases from J, with 7 as the unmatched junction base count. The TCR beta CDR3 regions were amplified from RNA transcripts. A first-round RT-PCR of the TCR CDR3 used the HTBI primer set with the Qiagen OneStep RT-PCR kit. A second multiplex PCR round built the libraries, followed by size selection and purification. Sequencing of the libraries was done on an Illumina HiSeq2000 using paired-end 100 bp reads. For the original study's pipeline: SOAPnuke was used to process the raw data, removing reads that contained adapters or uncalled bases, had a mean Phred below 15, or lacked an exact match to the constant primer or identifier. COPE v1.2.5 was used to merge the high-quality paired reads, and each unique nucleotide sequence was defined as a clonotype. MiTCR v1.1 was used to align clonotypes to the IMGT TRBV, TRBD and TRBJ reference segments. Only V-J combinations with frequency above 0.0001, covering about 99% of repertoires, were analysed. A TCS score was defined as the ratio between F50 (clonal expansion) and ExV (chaos), using BLOSUM62-based TCRdist between CDR3 peptides within each V-J. Welch's t-statistics and random forest reduced 514 V-J features to roughly 13, which were used in a naive Bayes classifier (R e1071). Through fastp at Q25 and MiXCR, TCRdb rebuilt clones from the public reads, retaining in-frame beta chains. Under each unique CDR3 protein, matching rows form one entry showing the most common genes and DNA. V and J calls and clone size were set by TCRdb, not the authors. The sample includes approximately 560,000 distinct CDR3 sequences, with approximately 15% observed a single time. The biggest ten clones account for under 7.5% of the sample.

Stable Graves' hyperthyroidism was defined as the absence of progression to ophthalmopathy over 18 months of follow-up. The hyperthyroidism patients were between 18 and 65 years old and newly diagnosed, with a disease duration of less than 2 months. Patients with uncontrolled infections, other autoimmune diseases, pregnancy or lactation were excluded. Diagnoses were established on the basis of clinical symptoms, serum thyroxine and TRAb, thyroid ultrasound, and orbital computed tomography. PBMCs were isolated from around 10 ml of fresh peripheral blood by Ficoll-Paque density gradient centrifugation. Total RNA was extracted using Trizol reagent, and RNA quality was assessed on an Agilent 2100 Bioanalyzer. Findings and caveats that apply to the study as a whole: A model built on a 13 V-J signature distinguished ophthalmopathy from stable hyperthyroidism, reaching about 89% sensitivity and 81% to 83% specificity in cross-validation and 80%/75% in testing. Sample size was not statistically predetermined, and blinding of investigators to group allocation was not performed. Most expanded thyroid clonotypes (frequency above 0.001) were also found in blood, which suggests that blood repertoires may mirror thyroid immune responses. In validation, the model predicted progression to ophthalmopathy a median of around 6.5 months before onset, with roughly 68% sensitivity and 72.22% specificity.

Here the chain combines TRBV19 and TRBJ2-7; 7 nucleotides in the junction match TRBD2. This receptor was obtained from a woman in her thirties with Graves' hyperthyroidism. Sequences were obtained from blood. The CDR3 region has the sequence CASSVVGGTEQYF. At the DNA level, the sequence is TGTGCCAGTAGTGTTGTGGGGGGGACCGAGCAGTACTTC.